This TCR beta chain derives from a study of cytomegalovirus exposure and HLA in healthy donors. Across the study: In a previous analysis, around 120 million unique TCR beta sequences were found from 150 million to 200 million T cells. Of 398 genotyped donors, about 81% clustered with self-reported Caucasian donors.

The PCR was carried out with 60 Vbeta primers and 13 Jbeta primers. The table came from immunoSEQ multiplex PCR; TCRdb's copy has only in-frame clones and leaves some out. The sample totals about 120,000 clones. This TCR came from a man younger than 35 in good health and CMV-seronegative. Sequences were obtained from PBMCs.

CDR3 amino acids: CASSANSEKLFF. CDR3 sequence (DNA): TGTGCCAGCAGCGCCAACAGTGAAAAACTGTTTTTT. This chain joins TRBV5-6 and TRBJ1-4; no reliable D call. The CDR3 consists of 12 residues. V lost 4 bases and J 7 bases, leaving 8 bases between the germline ends. Germline assignment: CDR1 SGHDT and CDR2 YYEEEE.